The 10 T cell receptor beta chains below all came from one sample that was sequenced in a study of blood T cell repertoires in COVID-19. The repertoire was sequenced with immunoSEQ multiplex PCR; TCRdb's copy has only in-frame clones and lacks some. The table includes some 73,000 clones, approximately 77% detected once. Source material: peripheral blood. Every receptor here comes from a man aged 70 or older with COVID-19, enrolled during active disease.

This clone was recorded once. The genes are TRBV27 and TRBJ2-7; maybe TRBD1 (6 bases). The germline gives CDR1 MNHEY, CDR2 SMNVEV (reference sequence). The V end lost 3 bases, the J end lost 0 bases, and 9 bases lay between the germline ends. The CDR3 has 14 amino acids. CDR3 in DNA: TGTGCCAGCAGTTTGGGGACAAACTCCTACGAGCAGTACTTC. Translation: CASSLGTNSYEQYF.

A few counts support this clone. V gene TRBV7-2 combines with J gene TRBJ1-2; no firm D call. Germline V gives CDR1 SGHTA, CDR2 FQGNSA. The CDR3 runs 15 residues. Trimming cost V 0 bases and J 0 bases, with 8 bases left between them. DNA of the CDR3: TGTGCCAGCAGCTTAGCCGGTGGTCCTAACTATGGCTACACCTTC. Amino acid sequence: CASSLAGGPNYGYTF.

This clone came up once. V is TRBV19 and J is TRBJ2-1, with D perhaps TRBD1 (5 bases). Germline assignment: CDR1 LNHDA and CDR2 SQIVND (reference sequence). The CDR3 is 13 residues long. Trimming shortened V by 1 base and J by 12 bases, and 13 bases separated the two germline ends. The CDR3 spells CASSIASDTGQFF. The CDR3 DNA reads TGTGCCAGTAGTATAGCATCGGACACGGGGCAGTTCTTC.

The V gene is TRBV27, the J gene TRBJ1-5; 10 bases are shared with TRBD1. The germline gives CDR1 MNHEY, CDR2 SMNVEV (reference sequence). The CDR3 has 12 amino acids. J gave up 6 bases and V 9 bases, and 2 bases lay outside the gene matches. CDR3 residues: CASGTGAQPQHF. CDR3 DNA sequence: TGTGCCAGTGGGACAGGGGCTCAGCCCCAGCATTTT.

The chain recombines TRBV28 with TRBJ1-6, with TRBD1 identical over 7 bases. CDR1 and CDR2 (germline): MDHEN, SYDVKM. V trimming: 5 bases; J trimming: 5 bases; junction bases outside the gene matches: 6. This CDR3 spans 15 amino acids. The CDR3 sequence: CASSLPGQNNSPLHF. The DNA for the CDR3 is TGTGCCAGCAGTCTCCCGGGACAGAATAATTCACCCCTCCACTTT.

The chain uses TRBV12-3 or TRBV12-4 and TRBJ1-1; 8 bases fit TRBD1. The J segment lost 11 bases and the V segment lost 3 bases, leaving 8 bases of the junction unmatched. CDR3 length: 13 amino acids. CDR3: CASSFGQGAPAFF. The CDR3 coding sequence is TGTGCCAGCAGTTTCGGGCAGGGGGCGCCGGCTTTCTTT.

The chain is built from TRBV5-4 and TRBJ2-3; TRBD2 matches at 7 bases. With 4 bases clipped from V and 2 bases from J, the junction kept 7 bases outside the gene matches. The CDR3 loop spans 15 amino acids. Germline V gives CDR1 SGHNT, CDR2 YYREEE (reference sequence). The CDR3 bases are TGTGCCAGCAGCGGCGGGACTACCTTCACAGATACGCAGTATTTT. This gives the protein CASSGGTTFTDTQYF.

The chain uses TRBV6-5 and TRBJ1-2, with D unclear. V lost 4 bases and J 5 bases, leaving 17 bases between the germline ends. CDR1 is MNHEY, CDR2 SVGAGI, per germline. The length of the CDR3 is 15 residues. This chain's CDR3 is CASSSARGPPYGYTF. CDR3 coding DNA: TGTGCCAGCAGTTCGGCACGGGGTCCGCCTTATGGCTACACCTTC.

CDR3 in DNA: TGTGCCAGCAGCTTAGAAATTCTAGCCGAGAGCTCCTACAATGAGCAGTTCTTC. Protein sequence: CASSLEILAESSYNEQFF. J is TRBJ2-1 and V is TRBV7-9, with D maybe TRBD2 (5 bases). Germline V gene data show CDR1 as SEHNR and CDR2 as FQNEAQ (reference sequence). The CDR3 runs 18 residues. Deletions cut 1 base from V and 0 bases from J, with 16 bases between.

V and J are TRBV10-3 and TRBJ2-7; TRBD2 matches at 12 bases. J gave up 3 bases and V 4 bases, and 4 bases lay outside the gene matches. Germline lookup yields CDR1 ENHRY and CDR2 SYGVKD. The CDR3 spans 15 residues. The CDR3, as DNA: TGTGCCATCAGTGGGACTAGCGGGAAGAACTACGAGCAGTACTTC. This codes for CAISGTSGKNYEQYF.